These 2 T cell receptor beta chains were sequenced from one sample in a study of blood T cell repertoires in COVID-19. Assay used: immunoSEQ multiplex PCR; TCRdb lists only in-frame clones, some missing. Here the sample spans some 87,000 clones, around four fifths being singletons. The material sequenced was peripheral blood. The receptors were gathered from a woman in her 70s with active or convalescent COVID-19.

The rearrangement joins TRBV9 to TRBJ1-5; TRBD1 might be the D (6 bases). The CDR3 covers 14 residues. With 0 bases removed from V and 3 bases from J, the gap between germline ends came to 7 bases. Per germline, CDR1 SGDLS and CDR2 YYNGEE. The CDR3 nucleotides are TGTGCCAGCAGCGTAGGACAGGACAATCAGCCCCAGCATTTT. Translating it yields CASSVGQDNQPQHF. Filled out from reference TRBV9 and TRBJ1-5, the complete variable domain reads DSGVTQTPKHLITATGQRVTLRCSPRSGDLSVYWYQQSLDQGLQFLIQYYNGEERAKGNILERFSAQQFPDLHSELNLSSLELGDSALYFCASSVGQDNQPQHFGDGTRLSIL.

V gene TRBV7-2 combines with J gene TRBJ2-1; 10 positions agree with TRBD2. Germline lookup yields CDR1 SGHTA and CDR2 FQGNSA. V was clipped by 5 bases and J by 6 bases; unmatched bases: 10. The CDR3 is 16 amino acids. CDR3 protein: CASSTRGTSVGNEQFF. The CDR3 coding sequence is TGTGCCAGCAGCACCAGGGGGACTAGCGTCGGCAATGAGCAGTTCTTC.